Shown below are 16 T cell receptor beta chains from a single sample sequenced in a study of blood T cell repertoires in COVID-19. Data came from immunoSEQ multiplex PCR; TCRdb stores just in-frame clones and leaves some out. The sample lists about 220,000 clones; around nine tenths were seen once. Sequencing was carried out using PBMCs or T cells enriched from blood (not recorded which). These receptors came from a woman aged 45-65 years with acute COVID-19.

This clone was seen only once. The CDR3 region is CASSQRARLPIVMDTGELFF. The CDR3 coding sequence is TGCGCCAGCAGCCAGCGCGCGAGACTGCCGATTGTTATGGACACCGGGGAGCTGTTTTTT. This chain joins TRBV4-1 and TRBJ2-2, with unresolved D. V lost 3 bases to trimming and J lost 3 bases, with 26 bases between them. CDR1 is MGHRA and CDR2 is YSYEKL in the germline V gene. The CDR3 contains 20 residues.

This chain uses TRBV7-9 with TRBJ1-2, with TRBD1 as a possible D gene (6 bases). Germline V gene sequence: CDR1 SEHNR, CDR2 FQNEAQ (reference sequence). Trimming cost V 1 base and J 4 bases, with 13 bases left between them. This CDR3 is built from 15 residues. CDR3 coding DNA: TGTGCCAGCAGCTTAGGGGTTGCAGGGGTCTATGGCTACACCTTC. It specifies CASSLGVAGVYGYTF.

This clone was picked up a small number of times. This chain uses TRBV27 with TRBJ2-3; no firm D call. V lost 2 bases to trimming and J lost 4 bases, with 10 bases between them. Germline CDR1 MNHEY, CDR2 SMNVEV (reference sequence). The CDR3 is 14 residues long. The CDR3 DNA is TGTGCCAGCAGTTTAGGCCTCCCCGCAGATACGCAGTATTTT. Protein product: CASSLGLPADTQYF.

The rearrangement joins TRBV7-2 to TRBJ2-7; 10 bases match TRBD1. Germline V gene lookup returns CDR1 SGHTA and CDR2 FQGNSA. The CDR3 length is 16 residues. The J segment lost 2 bases and the V segment lost 1 base, leaving 5 bases of the junction unmatched. CDR3 loop: CASSLVRGQGPYEQYF. DNA for the CDR3: TGTGCCAGCAGCTTAGTTCGGGGACAGGGGCCCTACGAGCAGTACTTC.

The V gene is TRBV2, the J gene TRBJ2-3; tentative D call: TRBD1 (5 bases). V dropped 4 bases and J dropped 2 bases, with 16 bases sitting between them. CDR3 size: 16 residues. Germline V CDR1 and CDR2: SNHLY, FYNNEI. The CDR3 loop is CASSGVRGQSTDTQYF. The CDR3 DNA reads as TGTGCCAGCAGTGGCGTTAGGGGCCAATCCACAGATACGCAGTATTTT.

The V gene is TRBV5-4, the J gene TRBJ1-1; a weak D match, TRBD1 (5 bases). The germline V and J ends were trimmed by 5 bases and 1 base, with 18 bases remaining between them. This CDR3 is built from 16 residues. Germline CDR1 is SGHNT and CDR2 is YYREEE (reference sequence). DNA of the CDR3: TGTGCCAGCAGTCCCTATTTGTTGGGGCAGAACACTGAAGCTTTCTTT. Residues: CASSPYLLGQNTEAFF.

This chain uses TRBV6-5 with TRBJ2-7; TRBD1 matches at 8 bases. The length of the CDR3 is 15 residues. The germline gives CDR1 MNHEY, CDR2 SVGAGI. V lost 6 bases and J lost 2; bases outside the gene matches: 9. CDR3 in amino acids: CASRKTWTGPYEQYF. CDR3 nucleotides: TGTGCCAGCAGAAAAACTTGGACAGGGCCCTACGAGCAGTACTTC.

The chain uses TRBV4-2 and TRBJ2-1, with TRBD2 as a possible D gene (5 bases). Germline assignment: CDR1 LGHNA and CDR2 YNFKEQ. The CDR3 runs to 14 residues. V lost 0 bases and J 15 bases, leaving 18 bases between the germline ends. The CDR3 DNA reads TGTGCCAGCAGCCAAGATTTGACTAATCCGTCTCTGTTCTTC. Translating gives CASSQDLTNPSLFF.

Written as DNA, the CDR3 is TGTGCCAGCAGCTTCGGTTGGGGCAGGAATAACTATGGCTACACCTTC. Residues: CASSFGWGRNNYGYTF. The chain joins TRBV5-6 to TRBJ1-2; TRBD1 might be the D (5 bases). The V and J ends lost 2 bases and 1 base respectively, with 15 bases between them. The germline gives CDR1 SGHDT, CDR2 YYEEEE. The CDR3 runs 16 residues.

The chain carries TRBV5-1 and TRBJ2-5; the match to TRBD2 covers 13 bases. CDR1 SGHRS and CDR2 YFSETQ come from the germline V gene. J was trimmed by 5 bases and V by 1 base; bases with no gene match: 5. This CDR3 spans 16 amino acids. This CDR3 is CASSLRLAGGGETQYF. CDR3 bases: TGCGCCAGCAGCTTGCGACTAGCGGGAGGCGGGGAGACCCAGTACTTC.

V gene TRBV28 combines with J gene TRBJ2-1, with 11 bases aligning to TRBD1. The CDR3 extends over 14 amino acids. V lost 7 bases and J lost 7; bases outside the gene matches: 6. Germline V gives CDR1 MDHEN, CDR2 SYDVKM. The CDR3 DNA follows: TGTGCCAGCATCCAGGACAGGGGGCTAAATGAGCAGTTCTTC. Amino acids: CASIQDRGLNEQFF.

This clone has only a few counts. The V gene is TRBV6-4, the J gene TRBJ1-1; TRBD1 aligns across 9 bases. V was clipped by 5 bases and J by 7 bases; unmatched bases: 8. This CDR3 contains 14 residues. CDR1 and CDR2 from the germline V gene are MRHNA and SNTAGT. The CDR3 here is CASSRDRAGGEAFF. CDR3 DNA sequence: TGTGCCAGCAGTCGGGACAGGGCCGGGGGTGAAGCTTTCTTT.

The rearrangement links TRBV5-1 to TRBJ2-2, with TRBD2 matching 13 bases. V lost 4 bases, J lost 5 bases, and 5 bases stayed unmatched. CDR3 length: 16 amino acids. From germline, CDR1 is SGHRS and CDR2 YFSETQ. The CDR3 sequence is CASSLGLAGRTGELFF. The CDR3 DNA reads as TGCGCCAGCAGCCTGGGACTAGCGGGACGAACCGGGGAGCTGTTTTTT.

The rearrangement joins TRBV18 to TRBJ1-2, with a tentative D call TRBD1 (5 bases). The CDR3 extends over 14 amino acids. V was pared by 5 bases and J by 1 base, with 11 bases between. The germline V gene encodes CDR1 KGHSH and CDR2 LQKENI. This CDR3 is CASSEGLVNYGYTF. The CDR3 nucleotides are TGTGCCAGCTCAGAGGGACTGGTTAACTATGGCTACACCTTC.

The V and J genes are TRBV7-8 and TRBJ2-3; 14 bases are shared with TRBD2. The V and J ends lost 4 bases and 1 base, in that order; junction bases with no gene match: 7. Germline CDR1 is SGHVS and CDR2 is FQNEAQ. This CDR3 contains 18 residues. CDR3 bases: TGTGCCAGCAGCTCGGGACTAGCGGGAGTCTTCCGCACAGATACGCAGTATTTT. Translation: CASSSGLAGVFRTDTQYF.

The chain joins TRBV20-1 to TRBJ2-5, with TRBD2 matching 8 bases. After removal of 3 bases from V and 2 bases from J, the junction contained 8 bases not matched to a gene. Germline CDR1 reads DFQATT; CDR2 reads SNEGSKA (reference sequence). CDR3 size: 15 residues. The CDR3 bases are TGCAGTGCTAGTGAGACTAGCGCCGGGCAAGAGACCCAGTACTTC. Its translation is CSASETSAGQETQYF.